Following are 24 T cell receptor beta chains from one sample sequenced in a study of blood T cell repertoires in COVID-19. Using immunoSEQ multiplex PCR, the repertoire was profiled, and TCRdb retains in-frame clones only, with some absent. The table has more than 45,000 clones, approximately 86% seen once. The sample was peripheral blood. All receptors derive from a man between 60 and 75 years old with active or convalescent COVID-19.

The rearrangement uses TRBV7-2 and TRBJ2-5, with 7 bases lining up with TRBD2. After removal of 0 bases from V and 2 bases from J, the junction contained 6 bases not matched to a gene. The CDR3 runs 16 residues. Germline values: CDR1 SGHTA, CDR2 FQGNSA. CDR3 protein: CASSLAPPGGQETQYF. CDR3 coding DNA: TGTGCCAGCAGCTTAGCCCCCCCGGGGGGACAAGAGACCCAGTACTTC.

The CDR3 here is CASSPDLSGGLSGELFF. The CDR3 DNA reads as TGTGCCAGCTCACCTGACCTCAGCGGGGGTTTGTCCGGGGAGCTGTTTTTT. The gene calls are TRBV18 and TRBJ2-2; TRBD2 aligns across 8 bases. Trimming at V came to 3 bases and at J to 6 bases, leaving 12 bases not matched to a gene. The CDR3 consists of 17 residues. CDR1 is KGHSH and CDR2 is LQKENI in the germline V gene.

The V gene is TRBV18, the J gene TRBJ2-3; D might be TRBD1 (6 bases). CDR3 length: 13 amino acids. CDR1 KGHSH and CDR2 LQKENI come from the germline V gene. With 7 bases removed from V and 3 bases from J, the gap between germline ends came to 11 bases. CDR3 sequence (DNA): TGTGCCAGCTTACCGACAGGTACAGATACGCAGTATTTT. This sequence encodes CASLPTGTDTQYF.

This chain uses TRBV9 with TRBJ2-1; tentative D call: TRBD1 (7 bases). The CDR3 covers 15 residues. Germline loops: CDR1 SGDLS, CDR2 YYNGEE. V shed 7 bases and J shed 1 base, with 15 bases lying between them. In nucleotides, the CDR3 is TGTGCCAGCCAGGGGGACTCTTGGTCCTACAATGAGCAGTTCTTC. It codes for CASQGDSWSYNEQFF.

V usage is TRBV27 and J usage is TRBJ1-2, with 8 bases matching TRBD1. The CDR3 is 12 residues long. Germline assignment: CDR1 MNHEY and CDR2 SMNVEV (reference sequence). V trimming: 0 bases; J trimming: 14 bases; junction bases outside the gene matches: 5. The CDR3 coding sequence is TGTGCCAGCAGTTTATCCGGACAGGGTAAAACCTTC. It translates to CASSLSGQGKTF.

V is TRBV10-3 and J is TRBJ1-2; TRBD1 matches at 7 bases. Germline lookup yields CDR1 ENHRY and CDR2 SYGVKD. This CDR3 has 14 amino acids. Unmatched junction bases numbered 12, after V lost 6 bases and J lost 8 bases. CDR3: CAIRDQGGVKGYTF. CDR3 DNA: TGTGCCATCAGGGATCAGGGGGGAGTCAAGGGCTACACCTTC.

CDR3 in amino acids: CASSWALGAGAPTLHEQFF. DNA for the CDR3: TGCGCCAGCAGCTGGGCGTTAGGAGCGGGGGCCCCCACTCTGCATGAGCAGTTCTTC. The chain couples TRBV5-1 to TRBJ2-1; 8 nucleotides agree with TRBD2. The CDR3 contains 19 residues. Germline values: CDR1 SGHRS, CDR2 YFSETQ. V gave up 3 bases and J gave up 8 bases; unmatched junction bases: 22.

The rearrangement uses TRBV7-2 and TRBJ1-5, with D unresolved. The V gene lost 5 bases and the J gene lost 6 bases, with 11 bases spanning the gap. From germline, CDR1 is SGHTA and CDR2 FQGNSA. The CDR3 is made up of 13 amino acids. The CDR3 DNA follows: TGTGCCAGCAGCGAAACGGGGTCTCAGCCCCAGCATTTT. Its translation is CASSETGSQPQHF. Full variable domain (outside the CDR3, taken from reference TRBV7-2 and TRBJ1-5): GAGVSQSPSNKVTEKGKDVELRCDPISGHTALYWYRQSLGQGLEFLIYFQGNSAPDKSGLPSDRFSAERTGGSVSTLTIQRTQQEDSAVYLCASSETGSQPQHFGDGTRLSIL.

J is TRBJ2-4 and V is TRBV10-3; TRBD1 is a possible D gene (6 bases). The germline CDR1 and CDR2 sequences are ENHRY and SYGVKD. The V end lost 9 bases, the J end lost 1 base, and 19 bases lay between the germline ends. The CDR3 contains 16 residues. This chain's CDR3 is CAMIERGRGAKNIQYF. CDR3 sequence (DNA): TGTGCCATGATTGAGAGGGGGAGAGGGGCCAAAAACATTCAGTACTTC.

The J gene is TRBJ2-5, the V gene TRBV3-1 (or the pseudogene TRBV3-2), with D perhaps TRBD2 (6 bases). The CDR3 consists of 14 residues. Trimming stripped 3 bases from V and 3 bases from J, with 11 bases between. Germline values: CDR1 LGHDT, CDR2 YNNKEL (reference sequence). CDR3 sequence reads: CASSHGGIEETQYF. As DNA, the CDR3 is TGTGCCAGCAGCCACGGGGGAATTGAAGAGACCCAGTACTTC.

The CDR3: CASSDLETQYF. CDR3 bases: TGTGCCAGCAGTGACCTGGAGACCCAGTACTTC. V usage is TRBV6-1 and J usage is TRBJ2-5; no clear D. V was shortened by 3 bases and J by 5 bases, with 4 bases between the two germline ends. The germline CDR1 and CDR2 sequences are MNHNS and SASEGT. The length of the CDR3 is 11 residues.

This rearrangement joins TRBV27 to TRBJ1-5, with D perhaps TRBD1 (6 bases). CDR1 MNHEY and CDR2 SMNVEV come from the germline V gene (reference sequence). The CDR3 contains 15 residues. The V end was cut by 2 bases, the J end by 7 bases, with 15 bases between. DNA for the CDR3: TGTGCCAGCAGTTTAGAGGGGGGGGCAAGGCAGCCCCAGCATTTT. This sequence encodes CASSLEGGARQPQHF.

The V call is TRBV3-1 (or the pseudogene TRBV3-2), the J call TRBJ2-5; D gene ambiguous. Germline V gene sequence: CDR1 LGHDT, CDR2 YNNKEL (reference sequence). V lost 3 bases, J lost 5 bases, and 4 bases lay in between. The CDR3 runs to 11 residues. This CDR3 reads CASSQRETQYF. The CDR3 bases are TGTGCCAGCAGCCAGAGGGAGACCCAGTACTTC.

The rearrangement links TRBV18 to TRBJ1-1; the D is unclear. There are 14 residues in the CDR3. Germline values: CDR1 KGHSH, CDR2 LQKENI. The ends were cut back, 2 bases at V and 1 base at J, with 8 bases in the middle. CDR3 residues: CASSPVTANTEAFF. Here the CDR3 DNA reads TGTGCCAGCTCACCAGTCACAGCGAACACTGAAGCTTTCTTT.

V is TRBV3-1 (or the pseudogene TRBV3-2) and J is TRBJ2-7; TRBD1 matches at 9 bases. Germline values: CDR1 LGHDT, CDR2 YNNKEL (reference sequence). Trimming removed 0 bases from V and 0 bases from J; junction bases left unmatched: 15. This CDR3 is built from 20 residues. DNA of the CDR3: TGTGCCAGCAGCCAAGATTGGGATTTTTCGGGACAGGGCCACTCCTACGAGCAGTACTTC. Protein: CASSQDWDFSGQGHSYEQYF.

The gene calls are TRBV5-1 and TRBJ1-1; D is unclear. V was clipped by 2 bases and J by 1 base, with 9 bases between them. Germline CDR1 is SGHRS and CDR2 is YFSETQ. The CDR3 contains 14 residues. The CDR3 sequence is CASSLVEWNTEAFF. DNA for the CDR3: TGCGCCAGCAGCTTAGTAGAATGGAACACTGAAGCTTTCTTT.

J is TRBJ2-5 and V is TRBV5-1; D perhaps matches TRBD1 (8 bases). CDR1 is SGHRS, CDR2 YFSETQ, per germline. Trimming cost V 0 bases and J 0 bases, with 21 bases left between them. The CDR3 spans 19 residues. The CDR3 loop is CASSLASQGAGAHQETQYF. Here the CDR3 DNA reads TGCGCCAGCAGCTTGGCCAGCCAGGGGGCGGGGGCGCACCAAGAGACCCAGTACTTC.

The genes are TRBV4-2 and TRBJ1-2; D is possibly TRBD1 (6 bases). Trimming cost V 4 bases and J 3 bases, with 24 bases left between them. In germline, CDR1 is LGHNA, CDR2 YNFKEQ. This CDR3 has 18 amino acids. The chain's CDR3 is CASSRRALTGSVDYGYTF. The CDR3 bases are TGTGCCAGCAGCCGCAGGGCACTCACAGGGTCTGTCGACTATGGCTACACCTTC.

The chain is built from TRBV3-1 (or the pseudogene TRBV3-2) and TRBJ1-5, with D possibly matching TRBD1 (5 bases). This CDR3 spans 15 amino acids. CDR1 is LGHDT, CDR2 YNNKEL, per germline (reference sequence). V shed 6 bases and J shed 1 base, with 13 bases lying between them. CDR3 coding DNA: TGTGCCAGCAGACCACGACAGCCCAGCAATCAGCCCCAGCATTTT. This translates into CASRPRQPSNQPQHF.

The DNA for the CDR3 is TGTGCCAGCAGCTCACAGAGGGGACCGACAGGGGCGATCTATGGCTACACCTTC. The encoded protein is CASSSQRGPTGAIYGYTF. The V call is TRBV7-8, the J call TRBJ1-2; 8 bases are shared with TRBD1. The CDR3 runs 18 residues. Germline assignment: CDR1 SGHVS and CDR2 FQNEAQ. Losses at the gene ends were 4 bases for V and 4 bases for J; bases not matched to a gene: 17. The variable domain in full, completed from reference TRBV7-8 and TRBJ1-2, reads GAGVSQSPRYKVAKRGQDVALRCDPISGHVSLFWYQQALGQGPEFLTYFQNEAQLDKSGLPSDRFFAERPEGSVSTLKIQRTQQEDSAVYLCASSSQRGPTGAIYGYTFGSGTRLTVV.

The V gene is TRBV5-5, the J gene TRBJ2-2, with 8 bases that match TRBD1. V dropped 2 bases and J dropped 5; count of bases not matched to a gene: 5. Germline assignment: CDR1 SGHKS and CDR2 YYEKEE (reference sequence). The CDR3 loop spans 15 amino acids. CDR3 sequence: CASSFGQGGTGELFF. The CDR3 DNA is TGTGCCAGCAGCTTTGGACAGGGTGGGACCGGGGAGCTGTTTTTT.

This rearrangement joins TRBV5-4 to TRBJ2-5; perhaps TRBD1 as D (6 bases). The V end was cut by 4 bases, the J end by 2 bases, with 15 bases between. The CDR3 contains 15 residues. Germline lookup yields CDR1 SGHNT and CDR2 YYREEE (reference sequence). The CDR3 nucleotides read TGTGCCAGCAGCGAGGGGGTCCAGACACAAGAGACCCAGTACTTC. Encoded protein: CASSEGVQTQETQYF.

The chain combines TRBV7-9 with TRBJ2-2; tentatively, D is TRBD1 (6 bases). The CDR3 runs to 13 residues. Trimming removed 2 bases at V and 6 bases at J, with 7 bases between. CDR1 is SEHNR, CDR2 FQNEAQ, per germline (reference sequence). For the CDR3, the DNA is TGTGCCAGCAGCTTATCAGGGGCCGGGGAGCTGTTTTTT. Translating gives CASSLSGAGELFF.

The chain has TRBV6-6 and TRBJ1-4, with TRBD1 identical over 11 bases. This CDR3 has 15 amino acids. Looked up from germline, CDR1 is MNHNY and CDR2 is SVGAGI (reference sequence). The V gene end was trimmed by 2 bases and the J gene end by 8 bases; junction bases not matched to a gene: 4. CDR3 in amino acids: CASSYPDRGPEKLFF. The CDR3 DNA reads TGTGCCAGCAGTTACCCGGACAGGGGGCCCGAAAAACTGTTTTTT.